The next 11 T cell receptor beta chains were all read from a single sample in a study of shared clonotypes between healthy human individuals. TCRdb keeps only in-frame clones here, not all; method: immunoSEQ multiplex PCR. The profile shows about 600,000 clones, 95% to 98% of them singletons. The source material was naive CD4+ T cells sorted from blood. The subset was: CD45RA+ positively selected. The source is a woman younger than 45 in good health.

This sequence joins TRBV11-3 and TRBJ2-1, with 10 bases identical to TRBD2. V gave up 0 bases and J gave up 6 bases; unmatched junction bases: 2. This CDR3 region has 15 residues. Germline V gene lookup returns CDR1 SGHNT and CDR2 YENEEA. Written as DNA, the CDR3 is TGTGCCAGCAGCTTAGAACTAGCGGGATCCAATGAGCAGTTCTTC. Encoded protein: CASSLELAGSNEQFF.

The rearrangement links TRBV27 to TRBJ2-7, with 14 positions matching TRBD2. The junction had 13 bases not matched to a gene; V was cut back by 3 bases and J by 6 bases. CDR3 length equals 18 residues. In germline, CDR1 is MNHEY, CDR2 SMNVEV (reference sequence). CDR3 region: CASSLISGTSGRMSEQYF. In DNA form, the CDR3 reads TGTGCCAGCAGTTTGATATCAGGGACTAGCGGGAGAATGAGCGAGCAGTACTTC.

This chain joins TRBV15 and TRBJ1-2; no definite D call. Trimming stripped 1 base from V and 5 bases from J, with 8 bases between. Germline CDR1 LNHNV, CDR2 YYDKDF (reference sequence). The CDR3 contains 13 residues. CDR3 protein: CATSRAGLYGYTF. The DNA for the CDR3 is TGTGCCACCAGCAGAGCGGGTTTATATGGCTACACCTTC.

This chain links TRBV5-1 with TRBJ2-3, with TRBD2 identical over 9 bases. Germline trimming cut 0 bases from V and 4 bases from J; bases unmatched to any gene: 6. Germline CDR1 and CDR2: SGHRS and YFSETQ. The CDR3 contains 16 residues. This CDR3 reads CASSLEPSGTSDTQYF. The CDR3 bases are TGCGCCAGCAGCTTGGAACCTAGCGGGACATCAGATACGCAGTATTTT.

The CDR3, as DNA: TGTGCCTGGACCAGGGGGACTAGCGGTTACAATGAGCAGTTCTTC. Protein sequence: CAWTRGTSGYNEQFF. The V and J genes are TRBV30 and TRBJ2-1, with TRBD2 identical over 11 bases. Losses at the gene ends were 4 bases for V and 4 bases for J; bases not matched to a gene: 6. Germline CDR1 and CDR2: GTSNPN and SVGIG (reference sequence). The CDR3 extends over 15 amino acids.

The V call is TRBV2, the J call TRBJ2-5; D possibly corresponds to TRBD1 (6 bases). Germline loops: CDR1 SNHLY, CDR2 FYNNEI. This CDR3 has 14 residues. V lost 4 bases and J 5 bases, leaving 14 bases between the germline ends. The CDR3 here is CASSVWGRMETQYF. The CDR3 region has the DNA TGTGCCAGCAGTGTGTGGGGGCGGATGGAGACCCAGTACTTC.

V usage is TRBV4-2 and J usage is TRBJ2-7, with D hard to call. CDR1 is LGHNA and CDR2 is YNFKEQ in the germline V gene. Trimming cost V 1 base and J 1 base, with 14 bases left between them. This CDR3 region has 16 residues. This CDR3 reads CASSQAATSNSYEQYF. In nucleotides, the CDR3 is TGTGCCAGCAGCCAAGCTGCGACATCGAATTCCTACGAGCAGTACTTC.

Comments on this clone: This same CDR3 is encoded by further DNA sequences in the sample. The chain has TRBV18 and TRBJ2-5, with a possible D match to TRBD2 (6 bases). From germline, CDR1 is KGHSH and CDR2 LQKENI. The CDR3 has 14 residues. Deletions cut 3 bases from V and 2 bases from J, with 10 bases between. CDR3 protein: CASSPGTAQETQYF. The DNA for the CDR3 is TGTGCCAGCTCACCGGGGACTGCTCAAGAGACCCAGTACTTC.

The V gene is TRBV10-2, the J gene TRBJ2-1, with D hard to call. V was cut by 3 bases and J by 6 bases, with 3 bases left in between. CDR3 length: 11 amino acids. The germline CDR1 and CDR2 sequences are WSHSY and SAAADI. CDR3 loop: CASSELNEQFF. CDR3 coding DNA: TGCGCCAGCAGTGAACTCAATGAGCAGTTCTTC.

The count of this clone is one. This chain connects TRBV28 to TRBJ1-2; D gene unclear. Trimming pared 2 bases from V and 6 bases from J, leaving 16 bases between. The CDR3 loop spans 15 amino acids. Germline V lookup: CDR1 MDHEN, CDR2 SYDVKM. The CDR3 protein is CASSLTPIQTHGYTF. The DNA for the CDR3 is TGTGCCAGCAGTTTAACGCCTATCCAAACTCATGGCTACACCTTC.

The genes are TRBV29-1 and TRBJ2-3, with D unresolved. V dropped 6 bases and J dropped 4 bases, with 17 bases sitting between them. In germline, CDR1 is SQVTM, CDR2 ANQGSEA. There are 14 residues in the CDR3. The DNA for the CDR3 is TGCAGCGTCGCCCCTCGTCTAGTCCCAGATACGCAGTATTTT. This codes for CSVAPRLVPDTQYF.